The 10 T cell receptor beta chains presented below share a single source sample, sequenced in a study of blood T cell repertoires in COVID-19. Method: immunoSEQ multiplex PCR; TCRdb's copy keeps in-frame clones and lacks some. The profile shows about 24,000 clones, 60% to 75% of them singletons. The material sequenced was peripheral blood. Receptor source: a man aged 50-59 years with COVID-19, enrolled during active disease.

This rearrangement joins TRBV3-1 (or the pseudogene TRBV3-2) to TRBJ2-2, with D possibly being TRBD2 (5 bases). Deletions cut 0 bases from V and 0 bases from J, with 17 bases between. The germline V gene has CDR1 LGHDT and CDR2 YNNKEL (reference sequence). This CDR3 has 19 residues. CDR3 bases: TGTGCCAGCAGCCAAGACCCCCCCTGGCGGGTCGCGAACACCGGGGAGCTGTTTTTT. Translation gives CASSQDPPWRVANTGELFF.

The V and J genes are TRBV7-9 and TRBJ2-5, with 12 bases fitting TRBD2. From germline, CDR1 is SEHNR and CDR2 FQNEAQ (reference sequence). V shed 6 bases, J shed 3 bases, and the junction held 5 bases outside the gene matches. This CDR3 has 15 amino acids. CDR3 nucleotide sequence: TGTGCCAGCAGTGGACTAGCGGGGCCAAAAGAGACCCAGTACTTC. This sequence encodes CASSGLAGPKETQYF.

The J gene is TRBJ1-1, the V gene TRBV2; D unclear. Trimming took off 4 bases at V and 1 base at J, with 7 bases between the two ends. The CDR3 has 13 residues. Germline V gene sequence: CDR1 SNHLY, CDR2 FYNNEI. The CDR3 spells CASSVRRNTEAFF. CDR3 nucleotide sequence: TGTGCCAGCAGTGTGCGGAGGAACACTGAAGCTTTCTTT. The entire variable domain, with the rest obtained from reference TRBV2 and TRBJ1-1, is as follows: EPEVTQTPSHQVTQMGQEVILRCVPISNHLYFYWYRQILGQKVEFLVSFYNNEISEKSEIFDDQFSVERPDGSNFTLKIRSTKLEDSAMYFCASSVRRNTEAFFGQGTRLTVV.

The chain combines TRBV5-8 with TRBJ1-5; a possible D gene is TRBD1 (5 bases). With 1 base removed from V and 4 bases from J, the gap between germline ends came to 9 bases. CDR3 length equals 14 residues. Germline CDR1 and CDR2: SGHTS and YDEGEE. The DNA for the CDR3 is TGTGCCAGCAGCTTGCAGGGAGGGAATCAGCCCCAGCATTTT. Residues: CASSLQGGNQPQHF. The full variable domain, in which reference TRBV5-8 and TRBJ1-5 provide the parts outside the CDR3, is EAGVTQSPTHLIKTRGQQATLRCSPISGHTSVYWYQQALGLGLQFLLWYDEGEERNRGNFPPRFSGRQFPNYSSELNVNALELEDSALYLCASSLQGGNQPQHFGDGTRLSIL.

This sequence joins TRBV5-4 and TRBJ1-1; TRBD1 is a possible D gene (6 bases). There are 14 residues in the CDR3. V lost 1 base to trimming and J lost 1 base, with 8 bases between them. Germline V gene data show CDR1 as SGHNT and CDR2 as YYREEE (reference sequence). The CDR3 DNA is TGTGCCAGCAGCTTGCAGGGGAGGAACACTGAAGCTTTCTTT. Its protein product is CASSLQGRNTEAFF.

This clone has only a few counts. The chain employs TRBV5-1 and TRBJ2-7; no firm D call. The CDR3 runs to 14 residues. Trimming took off 1 base at V and 1 base at J, with 9 bases between the two ends. Germline CDR1 reads SGHRS; CDR2 reads YFSETQ. CDR3 in amino acids: CASSLRLESYEQYF. In DNA form, the CDR3 reads TGCGCCAGCAGCTTGAGGCTGGAGTCCTACGAGCAGTACTTC.

The chain is built from TRBV30 and TRBJ1-1, with a tentative D call TRBD1 (5 bases). Germline CDR1 and CDR2: GTSNPN and SVGIG (reference sequence). This CDR3 is 16 amino acids long. V was clipped by 2 bases and J by 4 bases, with 20 bases between them. The CDR3 sequence is CAWSPGTSLRATEAFF. The CDR3 nucleotides read TGTGCCTGGAGTCCTGGGACTTCATTAAGAGCCACTGAAGCTTTCTTT.

The chain links TRBV27 to TRBJ1-5, with D perhaps matching TRBD1 (5 bases). V was pared by 8 bases and J by 0 bases, with 14 bases between. Germline CDR1 is MNHEY and CDR2 is SMNVEV (reference sequence). The CDR3 is made up of 15 amino acids. This CDR3 is CASAEGLYSNQPQHF. The CDR3 DNA follows: TGTGCCAGCGCGGAGGGGCTATATAGCAATCAGCCCCAGCATTTT.

The rearrangement joins TRBV19 to TRBJ1-3, with 7 bases that match TRBD1. This CDR3 is 15 amino acids long. Unmatched junction bases numbered 3, after V lost 4 bases and J lost 0 bases. CDR1 and CDR2 (germline): LNHDA, SQIVND (reference sequence). The CDR3 here is CASSTRTGSGNTIYF. CDR3 sequence (DNA): TGTGCCAGTAGTACCCGGACAGGCTCTGGAAACACCATATATTTT.

This clone was found once. Different DNA sequences within this sample yield the same CDR3. The V gene is TRBV9, the J gene TRBJ1-2; the D gene is possibly TRBD1 (5 bases). The V and J ends lost 2 bases and 8 bases respectively, with 16 bases between them. The germline gives CDR1 SGDLS, CDR2 YYNGEE. The CDR3 is made up of 14 amino acids. The CDR3 loop is CASSVGDRGGGYTF. DNA for the CDR3: TGTGCCAGCAGCGTCGGTGACCGGGGGGGAGGCTACACCTTC. Full variable domain (remainder filled in from reference TRBV9 and TRBJ1-2): DSGVTQTPKHLITATGQRVTLRCSPRSGDLSVYWYQQSLDQGLQFLIQYYNGEERAKGNILERFSAQQFPDLHSELNLSSLELGDSALYFCASSVGDRGGGYTFGSGTRLTVV.